This TCR beta chain is drawn from a study of early T cells in non-severe SARS-CoV-2 infection. Across the whole study: It was bulk RNA from unsorted whole blood that was sequenced, and the chains were unpaired. Study outcomes and limitations: In VDJdb matching, anti-spike CD8 responses were favored while private and CD4 specificities went missing.

Individually, cDNA molecules had unique molecular identifiers attached to them. TCRdb redid the calling of the 5' RACE reads with MiXCR, one entry per CDR3 protein. Here the sample spans fewer than 50,000 distinct CDR3 sequences, approximately 12% being singletons. This clonotype was observed many times. Its antigen is not known. Trimming left V 5 bases short and J 4 bases short, with 21 bases between. Germline lookup yields CDR1 SGHAT and CDR2 FQNNGV. The CDR3 is made up of 16 amino acids. The sequence derives from an adult who was a healthcare worker with PCR-confirmed SARS-CoV-2 infection or an uninfected control (not recorded which). This chain connects TRBV11-2 to TRBJ2-7, with D perhaps TRBD2 (6 bases). Material: whole blood. The DNA for the CDR3 is TGTGCCAGCAGCCGTTCAACCGGGACTTCAAATTACGAGCAGTACTTC. It yields the protein CASSRSTGTSNYEQYF.